The clone carrying this T cell receptor beta chain was detected ten times or more. What it recognizes is unknown. CDR3 length equals 15 residues. The V gene end was trimmed by 3 bases and the J gene end by 2 bases; junction bases not matched to a gene: 7. The germline V gene encodes CDR1 DFQATT and CDR2 SNEGSKA (reference sequence). The sample originates from a study of neurological immune-mediated disorders. From 2 million PBMCs stored at -80 C, the unsorted libraries were generated. The study's findings and limits: Healthy controls had more TCR clonal expansion than multiple sclerosis, which showed the least, whereas HTLV-1-associated myelopathy showed the most. The study found no CDR3 amino acid sequences shared by expanded clones across subjects, suggesting private repertoires in all groups.

Every sequencing run produced over 190 million TCR-beta sequences, and the sequences from any one run covered 15-18 subjects. Using its own MiXCR run on the 5' RACE reads, TCRdb lists one record per CDR3 protein. Among about 36,000 distinct CDR3 sequences listed, about 9.4% were seen once. Sequencing was carried out using PBMCs. The TCR originated in a woman aged 30 to 39 with HTLV-1-associated myelopathy (HAM/TSP). The chain uses TRBV20-1 and TRBJ1-5; 7 bases align to TRBD1. CDR3 in amino acids: CSARLQGSGNQPQHF. The CDR3 coding sequence is TGCAGTGCTAGGCTACAGGGGTCTGGCAATCAGCCCCAGCATTTT.